This record concerns one T cell receptor beta chain sequence. Clones were read by immunoSEQ multiplex PCR, and TCRdb kept only the in-frame ones, dropping some. Of 180,000 or so clones detected, 80% to 90% appear once; the ten largest clones hold 9.5% to 12%. The data are from a study of blood T cell repertoires in COVID-19. The receptor was derived from a human donor with active or convalescent COVID-19. The donor label of this sample is uncertain. The specimen was peripheral blood.

DNA of the CDR3: TGTGCCAGCCGATGGAGGGGAAATTCAGATACGCAGTATTTT. The encoded protein is CASRWRGNSDTQYF. The J gene is TRBJ2-3, the V gene TRBV2, with D tentatively TRBD2 (6 bases). In germline, CDR1 is SNHLY, CDR2 FYNNEI. Trimming removed 8 bases at V and 4 bases at J, with 16 bases between. The CDR3 is 14 residues long.